Detailed here is one T cell receptor (beta chain). Deletions cut 4 bases from V and 3 bases from J, with 13 bases between. This CDR3 contains 15 residues. Germline assignment: CDR1 SGHRS and CDR2 YFSETQ. This entry comes from a study of blood T cell repertoires in COVID-19. Sequenced by immunoSEQ multiplex PCR; TCRdb stores in-frame clones only, minus some. The sample contains some 270,000 clones, over 75% of which appear only once. The sequenced sample consisted of PBMCs or T cells enriched from blood (not recorded which). The rearrangement joins TRBV5-1 to TRBJ2-2; maybe TRBD2 (5 bases). This clonotype was sampled from a woman in her forties or fifties with acute COVID-19. The CDR3 is CASSQKGDDTGELFF. The DNA for the CDR3 is TGCGCCAGCAGCCAGAAGGGAGACGACACCGGGGAGCTGTTTTTT.